The following is a TCR beta chain sequence with its context. Its specificity is not known. TCRdb reprocessed the 5' RACE reads via MiXCR and lists one record per CDR3 protein. The table lists a few hundred thousand distinct CDR3 sequences, 14% of them singletons. This entry comes from a study of T-cell memory formation after mild COVID-19. Findings and limits, study-wide: Cross-reactive memory appears to have joined, as suggested by some responding clones showing up in pre-infection memory.

This CDR3 contains 18 residues. J was trimmed by 5 bases and V by 3 bases; bases with no gene match: 15. Germline V gene lookup returns CDR1 MDHEN and CDR2 SYDVKM. Sequenced input: PBMCs or a T cell subset sorted from them (not recorded which). The receptor was derived from a man aged 18-30 years who had mild COVID-19 (a few samples of this study predate the infection). Cell type and time point are not known. The V gene is TRBV28, the J gene TRBJ2-3, with TRBD2 matching 9 bases. This chain's CDR3 is CASSFSGLAERGRDTQYF. In DNA, the CDR3 is TGTGCCAGCAGTTTCTCGGGACTAGCCGAAAGGGGTAGAGATACGCAGTATTTT.